One T cell receptor (beta chain) is described in this entry. The antigen is unknown. This CDR3 is also generated by other DNA sequences in the sample. These data belong to a study of PD-1 blockade in classical Hodgkin lymphoma. Findings and caveats of the study: Newly diagnosed patients were reported to exhibit reduced baseline TCR diversity relative to healthy donors. What drove the repertoire differences, possibly disease activity or prior therapy, has not been defined.

Time point meaning: newly diagnosed, previously untreated cHL patient sample. What served as comparison were PBMCs in newly diagnosed, untreated classical Hodgkin lymphoma. Some clones are missing from TCRdb's copy, which holds only in-frame ones; the method was immunoSEQ multiplex PCR. The sample carries under 80,000 clones, roughly 92% recorded once. The sequenced material came from peripheral blood mononuclear cells (PBMCs). The source is a human donor with classical Hodgkin lymphoma.

Written as DNA, the CDR3 is TGCGCCAGCAGCTTGGTTACAGATACGCAGTATTTT. Amino acids: CASSLVTDTQYF. The J gene is TRBJ2-3, the V gene TRBV5-1, with unresolved D. The V end was cut by 0 bases, the J end by 3 bases, with 2 bases between. Per germline, CDR1 SGHRS and CDR2 YFSETQ. CDR3 size: 12 residues.